Sequencing of this T cell receptor (beta chain) was carried out in a study of vaccination and CD4 T cells after COVID-19. Treatment: roughly ten-day PBMC culture with coronavirus spike peptide pools or control peptides (ViraFEST assay). Germline CDR1 MNHEY, CDR2 SVGEGT. The length of the CDR3 is 11 residues. Trimming cost V 6 bases and J 13 bases, with 14 bases left between them. For this clonotype: Its antigen is unidentified.

Scientists ran DNA taken from cultured CD4+ T cells through the Oncomine TCR Beta short-read assay for sequencing. Each CDR3 protein gets one entry after TCRdb re-called the PCR reads with MiXCR. The repertoire holds around 11,000 distinct CDR3 sequences, with 40% to 45% as singletons. This chain joins TRBV6-2 or TRBV6-3 and TRBJ2-3; the D gene is possibly TRBD1 (6 bases). The receptor was derived from a human donor who had recovered from COVID-19. Here the sequenced sample was CD4+ T cells from blood, cultured in vitro, taken after SARS-CoV-2 vaccination. The CDR3 coding sequence is TGTGCCAGCAGCCTAGGGGGTTTGGAGTATTTT. As protein: CASSLGGLEYF.